This TCR beta chain originates from a study of T cells in Graves' hyperthyroidism and ophthalmopathy. This CDR3 has 13 amino acids. V was pared by 1 base and J by 3 bases, with 5 bases between. Per germline, CDR1 SEHNR and CDR2 FQNEAQ (reference sequence). Amplification targeted TCR beta CDR3 regions from RNA transcripts. HTBI primers were the set used in a first-round RT-PCR of the TCR CDR3. MiXCR, run by TCRdb on the multiplex PCR reads, gives a single entry per CDR3 protein. The table lists fewer than 900,000 distinct CDR3 sequences, roughly 20% of them singletons. General study results and limits: Classification by a 13 V-J model distinguished ophthalmopathy from stable hyperthyroidism.

This clonotype was recorded at least ten times. Its target is unknown. The TCR comes from a woman between 50 and 59 years old with Graves' hyperthyroidism that later progressed to Graves' ophthalmopathy. The chain employs TRBV7-9 and TRBJ2-3; D call uncertain. The sequenced sample consisted of blood. This chain's CDR3 is CASSLEPTDTQYF. The CDR3 bases are TGTGCCAGCAGCTTAGAACCGACAGATACGCAGTATTTT.